This entry features one T cell receptor (beta chain) sequence. This clonotype was seen at least ten times. Its cognate antigen has yet to be identified. Base quality data are lacking; no much larger clone is found one base away. This record comes from a study of Graves' ophthalmopathy and Graves' hyperthyroidism (dated by TCRdb to the late 2010s). With respect to the entire study: Peripheral blood was collected at initial diagnosis, before any treatment. TCR beta repertoire signatures were used to distinguish Graves' ophthalmopathy from Graves' hyperthyroidism and to predict progression to ophthalmopathy. In total, some 130 blood samples were TCR-sequenced: 40 to 45 ophthalmopathy, some 75 hyperthyroidism and approximately 17 hyperthyroidism-to-ophthalmopathy patients. To explore V-J signatures distinguishing ophthalmopathy from hyperthyroidism, a discovery set of about a hundred patients (43 ophthalmopathy, roughly 55 stable hyperthyroidism) was enrolled. For independent validation, a separate cohort was made up of some 19 hyperthyroidism patients plus 17 patients who later progressed from hyperthyroidism to ophthalmopathy. T-cell repertoires of thyroid tissue and blood were compared in several hyperthyroidism patients. Following sampling, methimazole starting at 30 mg daily was administered to hyperthyroidism patients, and high-dose intravenous methylprednisolone was administered to ophthalmopathy patients.

The study at large found these results: In cross-validation, the 13-signature model distinguished ophthalmopathy from stable hyperthyroidism with 85% to 90% sensitivity and around 81% specificity, and in the test set the corresponding values were roughly 80% and 76%. Most expanded thyroid clonotypes with frequency above 0.001 were also detected in blood, suggesting blood repertoires may reflect the thyroid immune response. In validation, the model predicted ophthalmopathy progression with less than 71% sensitivity and roughly 78% specificity; more than ten predicted patients were CT-confirmed with GO in a median of around 6 months. No statistical method was used to predetermine the sample size, and group allocation was not hidden from the investigators.

The ophthalmopathy patients had moderately to severely active disease, with a Clinical Activity Score of 3 or higher, a NOSPECS grade of 4 or higher, and a disease duration of less than 3 months. Anyone with other autoimmune diseases, uncontrolled infections, pregnancy or lactation was excluded from the study. Clinical symptoms, serum thyroxine, TRAb, thyroid ultrasound and orbital computed tomography were used for diagnosis. PBMCs were isolated from 7.5 to 10 ml of fresh peripheral blood by Ficoll-Paque density gradient centrifugation. Trizol reagent was used to extract the total RNA, and its quality was then checked on an Agilent 2100 Bioanalyzer. The germline V gene gives CDR1 as WSHSY and CDR2 as SAAADI. The CDR3, cysteine through phenylalanine, is 14 amino acids long. Only the CDR3 portion is preserved as DNA: 42 bases, with reading frame beginning at the first base. Trimming leaves V shorter by 6 bases and J shorter by 9 bases, with the junction holding 11 bases beyond the gene matches.

For repertoire sequencing, the TCR beta CDR3 regions were amplified from RNA transcripts. The first round was an RT-PCR using HTBI primers with the Qiagen OneStep RT-PCR kit, and this first round was followed by a second-round multiplex PCR, then size selection and purification. The libraries underwent paired-end sequencing with 100 bp reads on an Illumina HiSeq2000. On the authors' methods: SOAPnuke was used to process the reads, removing any read that contained adapters or uncalled bases, had a mean Phred below 15, or lacked an exact match to the constant primer or identifier. COPE v1.2.5 was used to merge the high-quality paired reads. Clonotypes were defined as unique nucleotide sequences and were aligned to IMGT TRB V, D and J references using MiTCR v1.1. Only V-J combinations with frequency above 0.0001 were analysed, covering about 99% of repertoires. For each V-J combination, a TCR clonal expansion and chaos score was defined as F50 clonal expansion divided by the chaos observed in the TCRdist matrix. Welch's t-statistics and random forest were used to reduce the features to about twelve V-J combinations, which were then used as input to a naive Bayes classifier. The similarity between thyroid and blood repertoires was quantified using the Morisita-Horn index. The raw public reads went through TCRdb reprocessing: fastp at Q25, MiXCR clone calling, in-frame beta chains kept. Entries are consolidated by CDR3 protein sequence, retaining the most common genes and DNA. Here the V and J calls rest on TCRdb's processing, not on the authors' analysis. The sample data list almost 750,000 distinct CDR3 sequences, and roughly two fifths of these were observed just once. The ten largest clones take up 44% of the sample.

This receptor was taken from an adult man with Graves' ophthalmopathy. The sequenced material came from peripheral blood. The chain joins TRBV10-2 to TRBJ1-1, with TRBD1 identical over 9 junction bases. Read as DNA, the sequence is TGCGCCAGCAGGACCACAGGGGGCGCCGGCCAAGCTTTCTTT. It is translated as CASRTTGGAGQAFF.